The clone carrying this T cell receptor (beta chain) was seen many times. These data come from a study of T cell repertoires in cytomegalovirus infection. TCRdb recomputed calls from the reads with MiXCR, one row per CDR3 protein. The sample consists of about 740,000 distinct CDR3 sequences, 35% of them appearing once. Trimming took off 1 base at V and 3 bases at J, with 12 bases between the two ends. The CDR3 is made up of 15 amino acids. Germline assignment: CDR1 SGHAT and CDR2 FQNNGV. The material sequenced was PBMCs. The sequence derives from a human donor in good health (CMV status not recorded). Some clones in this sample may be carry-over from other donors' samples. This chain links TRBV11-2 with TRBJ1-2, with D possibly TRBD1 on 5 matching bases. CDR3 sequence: CASSLVGGADYGYTF. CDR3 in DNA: TGTGCCAGCAGCTTAGTTGGCGGGGCGGACTATGGCTACACCTTC.